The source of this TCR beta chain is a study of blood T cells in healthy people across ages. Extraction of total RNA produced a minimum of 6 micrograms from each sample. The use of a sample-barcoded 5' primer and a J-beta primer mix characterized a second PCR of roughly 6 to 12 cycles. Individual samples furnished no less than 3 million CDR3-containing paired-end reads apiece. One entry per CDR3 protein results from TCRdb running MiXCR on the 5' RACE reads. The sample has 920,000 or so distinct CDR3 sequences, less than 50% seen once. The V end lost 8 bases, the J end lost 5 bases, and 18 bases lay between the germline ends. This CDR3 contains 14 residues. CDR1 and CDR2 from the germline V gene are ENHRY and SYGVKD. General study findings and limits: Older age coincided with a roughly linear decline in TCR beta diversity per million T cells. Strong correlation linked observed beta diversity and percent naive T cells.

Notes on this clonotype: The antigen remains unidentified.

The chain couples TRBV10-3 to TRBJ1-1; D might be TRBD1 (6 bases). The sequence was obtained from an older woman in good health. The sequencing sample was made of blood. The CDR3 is CAIEAGGAETEAFF. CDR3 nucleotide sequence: TGTGCCATCGAAGCGGGGGGGGCTGAAACTGAAGCTTTCTTT.